The T cell receptor (beta chain) described here comes from a study of shared clonotypes between healthy human individuals. Across the whole study: CD4 naive cells filled three plates per donor, CD4 memory three, CD8 naive two and CD8 memory one.

There are 15 residues in the CDR3. Looked up from germline, CDR1 is SNHLY and CDR2 is FYNNEI. The trim removed 5 bases at V and 4 bases at J, leaving 8 bases unmatched. TCRdb keeps only in-frame clones here, not all; method: immunoSEQ multiplex PCR. The sample lists about 2.4 million clones; 93% were seen once. The chain has TRBV2 and TRBJ2-3, with 8 nucleotides matching TRBD2. Sequencing was done on a sample of naive CD4+ T cells from PBMCs. Sample subset: CD45RA+ positively selected. This TCR was recovered from a man younger than 35 in good health. Some clones in this sample may be carry-over from other donors' samples. The CDR3 reads CASSLGTSLADTQYF. The CDR3 DNA follows: TGTGCCAGCAGTTTGGGGACTAGTTTGGCAGATACGCAGTATTTT.